Each of the 29 T cell receptor beta chains below was sequenced from the same sample in a study of CD8 T cells in Susac syndrome. The authors reverse transcribed roughly 0.5 to 1 ug RNA with random hexamers. From the immunoSEQ multiplex PCR reads, TCRdb called clonotypes with MiXCR, one entry per CDR3 protein. The data hold about 83,000 distinct CDR3 sequences, with 95% observed a single time. The source material was CD8+ T cells from PBMCs. The receptors derive from a human donor with Susac syndrome.

The genes are TRBV29-1 and TRBJ2-1; perhaps TRBD1 as D (6 bases). Between the trimmed V and J ends, which lost 3 bases and 3 bases, there was a span of 9 bases. Germline lookup yields CDR1 SQVTM and CDR2 ANQGSEA. The CDR3 loop spans 13 amino acids. For the CDR3, the DNA is TGCAGCGTTGATGGGGGCCTCTACAATGAGCAGTTCTTC. Residues: CSVDGGLYNEQFF.

The gene calls are TRBV9 and TRBJ2-7; the match to TRBD2 covers 12 bases. V was clipped by 0 bases and J by 5 bases; unmatched bases: 3. Germline CDR1 and CDR2: SGDLS and YYNGEE. This CDR3 is 15 amino acids long. The CDR3 reads CASSVGLAGENEQYF. CDR3 coding DNA: TGTGCCAGCAGCGTAGGACTAGCGGGAGAGAACGAGCAGTACTTC.

The rearrangement links TRBV10-3 to TRBJ2-7; D might be TRBD1 or TRBD2, each matching 5 bases. The CDR3 is 15 amino acids. Germline-derived CDR1 and CDR2 are ENHRY and SYGVKD. Trimming removed 5 bases from V and 0 bases from J, with 14 bases in between. The CDR3 loop is CAISPGDASSYEQYF. The DNA for the CDR3 is TGTGCCATCAGTCCTGGGGACGCCAGCTCCTACGAGCAGTACTTC.

The CDR3: CASSGTEAFF. For the CDR3, the DNA is TGTGCCTCCTCGGGCACTGAAGCTTTCTTT. The chain combines TRBV30 with TRBJ1-1; D uncertain. Trimming removed 7 bases from V and 4 bases from J, with 7 bases in between. The V gene's germline CDR1 is GTSNPN and CDR2 SVGIG (reference sequence). This CDR3 has 10 residues.

This chain connects TRBV29-1 to TRBJ1-3, with a weak D call TRBD1 (5 bases). The CDR3 is 12 amino acids. Per germline, CDR1 SQVTM and CDR2 ANQGSEA. The CDR3 spells CSAGISGNTIYF. Here the CDR3 DNA reads TGCAGTGCAGGGATCTCTGGAAACACCATATATTTT. Full variable domain (remainder filled in from reference TRBV29-1 and TRBJ1-3): SAVISQKPSRDICQRGTSLTIQCQVDSQVTMMFWYRQQPGQSLTLIATANQGSEATYESGFVIDKFPISRPNLTFSTLTVSNMSPEDSSIYLCSAGISGNTIYFGEGSWLTVV.

This chain connects TRBV7-9 to TRBJ2-3, with D tentatively TRBD1 (5 bases). V lost 6 bases and J lost 0, with 13 bases in between. CDR3 length equals 15 residues. CDR1 SEHNR and CDR2 FQNEAQ come from the germline V gene (reference sequence). This chain's CDR3 is CASSQQDTSTDTQYF. In DNA form, the CDR3 reads TGTGCCAGCAGTCAACAGGATACTAGCACAGATACGCAGTATTTT.

V gene TRBV7-6 combines with J gene TRBJ2-1; 11 bases are a match to TRBD2. The J segment lost 7 bases and the V segment lost 2 bases, leaving 4 bases of the junction unmatched. Germline V lookup: CDR1 SGHVS, CDR2 FNYEAQ. The CDR3 spans 15 residues. The CDR3 DNA follows: TGTGCCAGCAGCTTATCACTAGCGGGAGTGAATGAGCAGTTCTTC. Residues: CASSLSLAGVNEQFF.

The genes are TRBV6-5 and TRBJ2-1; D uncertain. Germline values: CDR1 MNHEY, CDR2 SVGAGI. Deletions cut 2 bases from V and 6 bases from J, with 8 bases between. This CDR3 region has 13 residues. CDR3: CASSYDSGNEQFF. The CDR3 DNA follows: TGTGCCAGCAGTTACGATTCCGGCAATGAGCAGTTCTTC.

V gene TRBV15 combines with J gene TRBJ1-2, with a weak D call TRBD1 (5 bases). Per the germline V gene, CDR1 is LNHNV and CDR2 is YYDKDF (reference sequence). Deletions cut 5 bases from V and 4 bases from J, with 14 bases between. CDR3 length: 14 residues. Here the CDR3 reads CATSPGGLSYGYTF. As DNA, the CDR3 is TGTGCCACCAGCCCCGGGGGTTTAAGCTATGGCTACACCTTC.

The chain couples TRBV28 to TRBJ2-7; a possible D gene is TRBD1 (5 bases). The germline V gene encodes CDR1 MDHEN and CDR2 SYDVKM. The CDR3 length is 13 residues. Trimming took off 5 bases at V and 3 bases at J, with 11 bases between the two ends. The DNA of the CDR3 is TGTGCCAGCAGTGGTCCGGACAACTACGAGCAGTACTTC. Translated, it gives CASSGPDNYEQYF.

The genes are TRBV6-5 and TRBJ1-2; 7 bases are a match to TRBD1. CDR3 length: 17 residues. The J segment lost 3 bases and the V segment lost 0 bases, leaving 10 bases of the junction unmatched. In germline, CDR1 is MNHEY, CDR2 SVGAGI. The DNA for the CDR3 is TGTGCCAGCAGTTACTCAACCCCGACAGGGTTGGACTATGGCTACACCTTC. Protein product: CASSYSTPTGLDYGYTF.

This chain uses TRBV24-1 with TRBJ1-1; no clear D gene. CDR1 KGHDR and CDR2 SFDVKD come from the germline V gene. Trimming shortened V by 4 bases and J by 1 base, and 3 bases separated the two germline ends. This CDR3 has 12 amino acids. The DNA for the CDR3 is TGTGCCACCAGTGAGGGGAACACTGAAGCTTTCTTT. The encoded protein is CATSEGNTEAFF.

This clonotype showed up just once. This rearrangement joins TRBV3-1 to TRBJ2-3; D not resolved. The CDR3 is made up of 15 amino acids. CDR1 LGHDT and CDR2 YNNKEL come from the germline V gene (reference sequence). V was cut by 0 bases and J by 0 bases, with 7 bases left in between. Here the CDR3 reads CASSQEIASTDTQYF. Here the CDR3 DNA reads TGTGCCAGCAGCCAAGAGATAGCTAGCACAGATACGCAGTATTTT.

V and J are TRBV25-1 and TRBJ1-2, with D hard to call. The CDR3 length is 13 residues. Trimming shortened V by 3 bases and J by 5 bases, and 10 bases separated the two germline ends. The germline gives CDR1 MGHDK, CDR2 SYGVNS. CDR3 residues: CASSDNSRYGYTF. The CDR3 DNA sequence: TGTGCCAGCAGTGACAATTCCCGATATGGCTACACCTTC.

The rearrangement joins TRBV20-1 to TRBJ2-7, with a possible D match to TRBD2 (6 bases). CDR3 size: 15 residues. Germline V CDR1 and CDR2: DFQATT, SNEGSKA (reference sequence). Trimming removed 0 bases at V and 2 bases at J, with 14 bases between. The CDR3 here is CSARDPQGGTYEQYF. CDR3 DNA: TGCAGTGCTAGAGATCCCCAGGGAGGAACCTACGAGCAGTACTTC.

The rearrangement links TRBV29-1 to TRBJ1-4; no reliable D call. V was clipped by 4 bases and J by 12 bases, with 12 bases between them. There are 11 residues in the CDR3. Germline CDR1 is SQVTM and CDR2 is ANQGSEA. DNA for the CDR3: TGCAGCGTTGGAAGGACTGACCAACTGTTTTTT. The encoded protein is CSVGRTDQLFF.

This chain uses TRBV6-5 with TRBJ2-4, with unresolved D. The V gene's germline CDR1 is MNHEY and CDR2 SVGAGI. The V gene lost 0 bases and the J gene lost 5 bases, with 8 bases spanning the gap. The CDR3 runs 14 residues. The CDR3 nucleotides read TGTGCCAGCAGTTACTCGGGGTCGGAAAACATTCAGTACTTC. Its protein product is CASSYSGSENIQYF.

V and J are TRBV9 and TRBJ1-1; TRBD1 is a possible D gene (5 bases). Trimming cost V 3 bases and J 7 bases, with 22 bases left between them. This CDR3 is built from 16 residues. Germline lookup yields CDR1 SGDLS and CDR2 YYNGEE. The CDR3 sequence: CASSGGDSPFSIEAFF. The CDR3 DNA follows: TGTGCCAGCAGCGGCGGCGACAGTCCCTTTTCAATTGAAGCTTTCTTT.

The rearrangement joins TRBV30 to TRBJ2-7; 9 bases fit TRBD1. The CDR3 has 13 amino acids. V lost 2 bases, J lost 6 bases, and 5 bases stayed unmatched. Germline V lookup: CDR1 GTSNPN, CDR2 SVGIG (reference sequence). The CDR3: CAWSLGQGPEQYF. DNA for the CDR3: TGTGCCTGGAGTCTGGGACAGGGACCCGAGCAGTACTTC.

The chain is built from TRBV27 and TRBJ2-5; a possible D gene is TRBD1 (6 bases). Germline CDR1 reads MNHEY; CDR2 reads SMNVEV (reference sequence). The CDR3 loop spans 15 amino acids. Trimming removed 2 bases at V and 5 bases at J, with 15 bases between. This chain's CDR3 is CASSLQGWIPETQYF. In nucleotides, the CDR3 is TGTGCCAGCAGTTTACAGGGGTGGATTCCGGAGACCCAGTACTTC.

The V call is TRBV9, the J call TRBJ1-5; D is unclear. This CDR3 has 13 residues. Germline V lookup: CDR1 SGDLS, CDR2 YYNGEE. V dropped 1 base and J dropped 5 bases, with 7 bases sitting between them. CDR3 coding DNA: TGTGCCAGCAGCGTATTGCCTGATCAGCCCCAGCATTTT. Protein product: CASSVLPDQPQHF.

The gene calls are TRBV6-5 and TRBJ2-7; unclear D gene. CDR1 and CDR2 (germline): MNHEY, SVGAGI. This CDR3 is built from 13 residues. Trimming shortened V by 4 bases and J by 2 bases, and 9 bases separated the two germline ends. The CDR3 protein is CASSSSGPYEQYF. The CDR3 region has the DNA TGTGCCAGCAGTTCCTCGGGTCCCTACGAGCAGTACTTC.

The V and J genes are TRBV4-3 and TRBJ2-7; no clear D. Trimming took off 4 bases at V and 3 bases at J, with 10 bases between the two ends. Germline CDR1 is LGHNA and CDR2 is YSLEER. The CDR3 loop spans 13 amino acids. CDR3 residues: CASSPADGYEQYF. The CDR3 DNA is TGCGCCAGCAGCCCAGCAGATGGCTACGAGCAGTACTTC.

This clonotype showed up just once. The chain recombines TRBV27 with TRBJ2-5; no clear D gene. V lost 2 bases to trimming and J lost 4 bases, with 11 bases between them. CDR1 and CDR2 from the germline V gene are MNHEY and SMNVEV (reference sequence). The CDR3 consists of 14 residues. This CDR3 reads CASSLLGSGETQYF. The CDR3 DNA is TGTGCCAGCAGTTTACTCGGGTCGGGAGAGACCCAGTACTTC.

V usage is TRBV20-1 and J usage is TRBJ2-1, with TRBD2 matching over 11 bases. This CDR3 comprises 17 residues. CDR1 is DFQATT, CDR2 SNEGSKA, per germline (reference sequence). With V trimmed by 7 bases and J by 4 bases, 15 bases remained unmatched. CDR3 bases: TGCAGTGTCCATGGGGGGCTAGCGGGAGGCCTGTACAATGAGCAGTTCTTC. Translation: CSVHGGLAGGLYNEQFF.

The CDR3 is CATRLTGTDGYTF. The CDR3 DNA is TGTGCCACCAGATTGACAGGGACGGATGGCTACACCTTC. The chain recombines TRBV15 with TRBJ1-2, with 7 bases identical to TRBD1. CDR1 is LNHNV, CDR2 YYDKDF, per germline (reference sequence). After removal of 6 bases from V and 6 bases from J, the junction contained 7 bases not matched to a gene. This CDR3 is 13 amino acids long.

V and J are TRBV11-2 and TRBJ1-1; D remains ambiguous. This CDR3 region has 14 residues. CDR1 SGHAT and CDR2 FQNNGV come from the germline V gene. The ends were cut back, 7 bases at V and 1 base at J, with 13 bases in the middle. This CDR3 reads CASTPGFGNTEAFF. CDR3 DNA: TGTGCCAGCACCCCCGGGTTTGGGAACACTGAAGCTTTCTTT.

This chain connects TRBV27 to TRBJ2-1, with a weak D call TRBD2 (6 bases). Trimming took off 1 base at V and 4 bases at J, with 11 bases between the two ends. Germline V gene lookup returns CDR1 MNHEY and CDR2 SMNVEV (reference sequence). This CDR3 contains 15 residues. CDR3 protein: CASSLYSGDYNEQFF. The CDR3 DNA reads TGTGCCAGCAGTTTATATAGCGGTGATTACAATGAGCAGTTCTTC.

J is TRBJ2-5 and V is TRBV6-6; 11 bases are a match to TRBD1. From germline, CDR1 is MNHNY and CDR2 SVGAGI (reference sequence). CDR3 size: 14 residues. V lost 9 bases, J lost 4 bases, and 7 bases stayed unmatched. The CDR3 here is CASTGTGGIETQYF. The CDR3 coding sequence is TGTGCCAGTACCGGGACAGGGGGGATAGAGACCCAGTACTTC.